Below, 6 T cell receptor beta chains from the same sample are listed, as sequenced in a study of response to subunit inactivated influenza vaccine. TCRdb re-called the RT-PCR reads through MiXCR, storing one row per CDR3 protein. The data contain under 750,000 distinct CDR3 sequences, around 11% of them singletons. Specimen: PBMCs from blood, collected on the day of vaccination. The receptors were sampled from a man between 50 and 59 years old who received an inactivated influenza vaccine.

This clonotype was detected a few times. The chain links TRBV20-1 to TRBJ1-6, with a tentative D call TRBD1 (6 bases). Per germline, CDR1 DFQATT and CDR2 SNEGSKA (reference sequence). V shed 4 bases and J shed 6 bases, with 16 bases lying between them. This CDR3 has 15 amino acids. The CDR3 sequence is CSANNARGVNSPLHF. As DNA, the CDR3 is TGCAGTGCTAATAATGCCAGGGGAGTTAATTCACCCCTCCACTTT.

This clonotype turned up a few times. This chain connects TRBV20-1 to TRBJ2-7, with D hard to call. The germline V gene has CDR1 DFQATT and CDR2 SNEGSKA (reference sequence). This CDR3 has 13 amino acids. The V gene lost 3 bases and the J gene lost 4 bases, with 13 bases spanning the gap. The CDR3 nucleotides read TGCAGTGCTAGGCGTGGCCAGAAGTACGAGCAGTACTTC. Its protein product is CSARRGQKYEQYF.

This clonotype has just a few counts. CDR3 amino acids: CASAMWHPTGELFF. The DNA of the CDR3 is TGTGCCAGCGCCATGTGGCATCCCACCGGGGAGCTGTTTTTT. The chain combines TRBV7-2 with TRBJ2-2; D ambiguous. The CDR3 covers 14 residues. Trimming shortened V by 8 bases and J by 4 bases, and 14 bases separated the two germline ends. CDR1 and CDR2 from the germline V gene are SGHTA and FQGNSA.

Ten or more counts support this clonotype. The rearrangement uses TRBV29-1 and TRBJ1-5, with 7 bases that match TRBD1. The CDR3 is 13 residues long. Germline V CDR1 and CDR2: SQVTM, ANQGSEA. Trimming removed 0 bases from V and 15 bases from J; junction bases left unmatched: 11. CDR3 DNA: TGCAGCGTTGAAGATGCGGGTACAGGGGCCCGGCATTTT. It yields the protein CSVEDAGTGARHF. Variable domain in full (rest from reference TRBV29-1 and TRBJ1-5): SAVISQKPSRDICQRGTSLTIQCQVDSQVTMMFWYRQQPGQSLTLIATANQGSEATYESGFVIDKFPISRPNLTFSTLTVSNMSPEDSSIYLCSVEDAGTGARHFGDGTRLSIL.

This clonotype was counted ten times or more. CDR3 protein: CASSHRRGELNTEAFF. The CDR3 DNA reads TGCGCCAGCAGCCACCGAAGGGGCGAGCTGAACACTGAAGCTTTCTTT. The genes are TRBV4-1 and TRBJ1-1; D might be TRBD1 (5 bases). The CDR3 totals 16 residues. Germline V gene data show CDR1 as MGHRA and CDR2 as YSYEKL. V was trimmed by 3 bases and J by 0 bases, leaving 14 bases between them.

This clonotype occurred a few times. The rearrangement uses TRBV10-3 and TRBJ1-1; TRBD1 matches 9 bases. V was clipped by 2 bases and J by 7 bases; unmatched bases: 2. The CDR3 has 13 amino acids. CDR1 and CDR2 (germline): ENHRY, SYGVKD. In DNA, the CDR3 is TGTGCCATCAGTGAGACAGGGGGCGTTGAAGCTTTCTTT. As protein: CAISETGGVEAFF.